This TCR beta chain appears in the sequencing data of a study of OX40 agonist ivuxolimab in advanced cancers. Regarding the study as a whole: CD8+ T cells averaged more expanded clones than CD4+.

Assay used: immunoSEQ multiplex PCR; TCRdb lists only in-frame clones, some missing. This sample yields roughly 87,000 clones, of which roughly 90% are seen a single time; about 9.4% belongs to the top ten. In the case of this clone: Its antigen is undetermined.

The CDR3 runs to 15 residues. The V gene lost 4 bases and the J gene lost 6 bases, with 19 bases spanning the gap. Germline V gene data show CDR1 as SGHRS and CDR2 as YFSETQ. This TCR derives from an adult with an advanced solid tumor such as melanoma, head and neck, liver or kidney cancer. This specimen was CD4+ or CD8+ T cells sorted from blood, taken in a trial of the OX40 agonist ivuxolimab. V gene TRBV5-1 combines with J gene TRBJ1-2; D unresolved. The CDR3 protein is CASSPYTPKWDGYTF. DNA for the CDR3: TGCGCCAGCAGCCCGTACACACCAAAATGGGATGGCTACACCTTC.